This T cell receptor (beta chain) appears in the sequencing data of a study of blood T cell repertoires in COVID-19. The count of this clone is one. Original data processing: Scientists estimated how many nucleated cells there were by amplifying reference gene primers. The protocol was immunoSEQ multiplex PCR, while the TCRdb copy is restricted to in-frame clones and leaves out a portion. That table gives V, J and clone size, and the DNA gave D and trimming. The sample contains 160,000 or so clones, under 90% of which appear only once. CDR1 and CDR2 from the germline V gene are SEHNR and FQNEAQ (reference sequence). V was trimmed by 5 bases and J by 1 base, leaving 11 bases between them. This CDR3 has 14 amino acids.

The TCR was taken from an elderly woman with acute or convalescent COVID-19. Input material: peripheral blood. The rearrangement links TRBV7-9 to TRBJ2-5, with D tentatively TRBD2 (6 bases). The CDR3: CASSTGLFQETQYF. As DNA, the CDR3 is TGTGCCAGCAGCACGGGACTCTTCCAAGAGACCCAGTACTTC.